Below, one T cell receptor (beta chain) is given with its context. Patients sequenced had flow cytometry evidence of CD8+CD57+ cell expansion. Profiling of TCR beta VDJ combinations and CDR3 sequences used genomic DNA as template. One entry per CDR3 protein results from TCRdb running MiXCR on the reads. The data show approximately 220,000 distinct CDR3 sequences, 45% to 50% seen once. The data are from a study of CD8+CD57+ T cells in acquired aplastic anemia. V lost 3 bases, J lost 8 bases, and 25 bases lay in between. The CDR3 consists of 17 residues. Germline V CDR1 and CDR2: SGHVS, FNYEAQ. The receptor was isolated from a human donor with aplastic anemia. V gene TRBV7-6 combines with J gene TRBJ1-2; D possibly corresponds to TRBD1 (5 bases). The sequenced material came from sorted CD4+, CD8+, or CD8+CD57+ T cells (not recorded which) from PBMCs. In nucleotides, the CDR3 is TGTGCCAGCAGCTTTGGGGGAGGGTTCAATGAGCGGGGCGGCTACACCTTC. This gives the protein CASSFGGGFNERGGYTF.